The rows below give T cell receptor beta chains drawn from one sample of a study of patients and donors after allogeneic stem cell transplantation. Via MiXCR, TCRdb re-called the RT-PCR reads, giving one row per CDR3 protein. Of under 35,000 distinct CDR3 sequences listed, more than 35% are singletons. Sequencing was done on a sample of blood, either unsorted or a sorted T cell fraction (not recorded which). These receptors originate from a human donor who was either an allogeneic HSCT recipient or a stem cell or donor lymphocyte infusion donor (not recorded which). It is not recorded whose cells these are; they may come from a transplant donor. The CDR3 runs from the conserved cysteine through the conserved F or W. D genes are given only for firm matches. Some rows mark clone size as missing; the rest say once, few, many or name a class of expanded clone.

j_gene	v_gene	len	d_gene	abundance	CDR3aa	CDR3nt
TRBJ1-1	TRBV9	13	.	few	CASSVMGTTEAFF	TGTGCCAGCAGCGTTATGGGGACCACTGAAGCTTTCTTT
TRBJ2-2	TRBV18	17	TRBD2	few	CASSPPASGRSTGELFF	TGTGCCAGCTCACCACCGGCTAGCGGGAGATCCACCGGGGAGCTGTTTTTT
TRBJ2-1	TRBV11-2	11	.	few	CASSSNNEQFF	TGTGCCAGCAGCTCTAACAATGAGCAGTTCTTC
TRBJ2-3	TRBV12-3/TRBV12-4	14	.	.	CASSPREGPDTQYF	TGTGCCAGCAGTCCTCGCGAGGGTCCAGATACGCAGTATTTT
TRBJ1-2	TRBV6-5	14	.	.	CASSYGQENYGYTF	TGTGCCAGCAGTTACGGGCAGGAGAACTATGGCTACACCTTC
TRBJ2-3	TRBV24-1	14	.	few	CATEFGQGLDTQYF	TGTGCCACCGAGTTTGGGCAGGGGTTAGATACGCAGTATTTT
TRBJ2-1	TRBV13	16	TRBD1	few	CASSLRGDSSYNEQFF	TGTGCCAGCAGCTTACGTGGGGACAGCTCCTACAATGAGCAGTTCTTC
TRBJ2-7	TRBV5-1	13	TRBD1	.	CASSAQGSGEQYF	TGCGCCAGCAGCGCACAGGGGTCGGGCGAGCAGTACTTC
TRBJ1-1	TRBV12-3/TRBV12-4	13	.	.	CASSLIPNTEAFF	TGTGCCAGCAGTTTGATACCGAACACTGAAGCTTTCTTT
TRBJ2-3	TRBV5-4	15	TRBD2	.	CATTALAASTDTQYF	TGTGCCACCACAGCTCTAGCGGCTAGCACAGATACGCAGTATTTT
TRBJ2-5	TRBV5-1	14	TRBD1	.	CASRYGQGQETQYF	TGCGCCAGCAGATACGGACAGGGCCAAGAGACCCAGTACTTC
TRBJ1-3	TRBV30	12	.	.	CAWNPGGNTIYF	TGTGCCTGGAACCCAGGTGGAAACACCATATATTTT
TRBJ1-6	TRBV5-1	14	.	few	CASSDGGRGSPLHF	TGCGCCAGCAGCGACGGGGGACGGGGTTCACCCCTCCACTTT
TRBJ1-5	TRBV12-3/TRBV12-4	18	.	few	CASSLVFPYGLRNQPQHF	TGTGCCAGCAGTTTAGTATTTCCCTATGGCTTAAGGAATCAGCCCCAGCATTTT
TRBJ1-2	TRBV2	14	.	.	CASTEWDGNYGYTF	TGTGCCAGCACTGAATGGGACGGAAACTATGGCTACACCTTC
TRBJ1-3	TRBV20-1	14	.	.	CSARDTVGRNTIYF	TGCAGTGCTAGAGATACCGTGGGGAGGAACACCATATATTTT
TRBJ1-4	TRBV7-2	14	.	.	CASSPREFSEKLFF	TGTGCCAGCAGCCCCCGGGAATTCAGCGAAAAACTGTTTTTT
TRBJ2-7	TRBV21-1	9	.	few	CASKYEQYF	TGTGCCAGCAAATACGAGCAGTACTTC
TRBJ2-3	TRBV5-1	12	TRBD1	.	CASSMDRGTQYF	TGCGCCAGCAGCATGGACAGGGGGACGCAGTATTTT
TRBJ2-7	TRBV20-1	15	TRBD2	once	CSASRLAGSSYEQYF	TGCAGTGCTAGCAGACTAGCGGGAAGCTCCTACGAGCAGTACTTC
TRBJ2-3	TRBV25-1	14	.	.	CASKDSIRTDTQYF	TGTGCCAGCAAGGACAGTATTCGCACAGATACGCAGTATTTT
TRBJ1-4	TRBV29-1	12	.	few	CSVAVQAQKLFF	TGCAGCGTTGCGGTACAGGCCCAAAAACTGTTTTTT
TRBJ2-7	TRBV12-3/TRBV12-4	14	TRBD2	.	CASTRAGASYEQYF	TGTGCCAGCACCCGAGCGGGAGCCTCCTACGAGCAGTACTTC
TRBJ2-5	TRBV11-2	13	.	.	CASRPGTGETQYF	TGTGCCAGCAGACCAGGGACGGGGGAGACCCAGTACTTC
TRBJ1-1	TRBV12-3/TRBV12-4	16	.	many	CASSFGQGELNTEAFF	TGTGCCAGCAGTTTCGGGCAGGGAGAACTGAACACTGAAGCTTTCTTT
TRBJ2-5	TRBV5-1	19	.	few	CASSSMTRSSDLWQETQYF	TGCGCCAGCAGCTCAATGACTAGATCGTCGGACCTGTGGCAAGAGACCCAGTACTTC
TRBJ1-1	TRBV20-1	13	.	.	CLTGGWLGTEAFF	TGCTTGACAGGAGGGTGGTTGGGCACTGAAGCTTTCTTT
TRBJ1-1	TRBV7-9	13	.	once	CASSYGLDTEAFF	TGTGCCAGCAGCTATGGGCTGGACACTGAAGCTTTCTTT
TRBJ1-2	TRBV5-1	16	.	few	CASSLDGGAANYGYTF	TGCGCCAGCAGCTTGGATGGGGGCGCGGCTAACTATGGCTACACCTTC
TRBJ1-2	TRBV18	15	.	.	CASSPGTSLDYGYTF	TGTGCCAGCTCACCAGGGACATCATTGGACTATGGCTACACCTTC
TRBJ2-3	TRBV7-3	16	TRBD2	.	CASSPTPLADTDTQYF	TGTGCCAGCAGCCCCACCCCCCTAGCGGACACAGATACGCAGTATTTT
TRBJ2-3	TRBV2	13	.	few	CASMEGFEGTQYF	TGTGCCAGCATGGAGGGGTTTGAGGGTACGCAGTATTTT
TRBJ2-4	TRBV20-1	15	.	few	CSAQHGGLAKNIQYF	TGCAGTGCTCAGCACGGGGGCCTAGCCAAAAACATTCAGTACTTC